The clone carrying this TCR beta chain was seen ten or more times. If no ophthalmopathy progression occurred within 18 months, Graves' hyperthyroidism was stable. V was trimmed by 3 bases and J by 0 bases, leaving 10 bases between them. CDR3 length equals 15 residues. CDR1 SGHRS and CDR2 YFSETQ come from the germline V gene. The data originate from a study of T cells in Graves' hyperthyroidism and ophthalmopathy. Study-wide background: Before any treatment, at initial diagnosis, peripheral blood was collected.

RNA transcripts yielded amplified TCR beta CDR3 regions. The TCR CDR3 first-round RT-PCR relied on the HTBI primer set. One entry per CDR3 protein results from TCRdb running MiXCR on the multiplex PCR reads. The sample has approximately 380,000 distinct CDR3 sequences; about 18% are singletons. The V and J genes are TRBV5-1 and TRBJ1-5, with D tentatively TRBD1 (6 bases). Sequencing was carried out using blood. This TCR was sampled from a woman between 18 and 30 years old with Graves' hyperthyroidism. DNA for the CDR3: TGCGCCAGCAGCTCCACAGGGCTTAGCAATCAGCCCCAGCATTTT. Translation gives CASSSTGLSNQPQHF.